A selection of T cell receptor beta chains follows, all from one sample in a study of blood T cell repertoires in COVID-19. Method: immunoSEQ multiplex PCR; TCRdb's copy keeps in-frame clones and lacks some. This sample has about 400,000 clones, with about nine tenths found just once. The sample taken for sequencing was peripheral blood. The receptors derive from a woman in her twenties or thirties with active or convalescent COVID-19. The CDR3 runs from the conserved cysteine through the conserved F or W. A D gene is named only where the DNA matches it firmly. For some rows the clone size is stated as once, few or many, or as a class when expanded; others skip it.

TRBV6-1	TRBJ1-1	NA	NA	CASSETVNTEAFF	TGTGCCAGCAGTGAAACGGTCAACACTGAAGCTTTCTTT
TRBV19	TRBJ1-5	NA	NA	CASSIVMGGNQPQHF	TGTGCCAGTAGTATAGTGATGGGAGGCAATCAGCCCCAGCATTTT
TRBV6-6	TRBJ1-5	NA	TRBD1	CASSARDRRDNQPQHF	TGTGCCAGCAGTGCCCGGGACAGAAGAGACAATCAGCCCCAGCATTTT
TRBV27	TRBJ2-1	NA	NA	CASSPNGISYNEQFF	TGTGCCAGCAGTCCCAACGGGATCTCCTACAATGAGCAGTTCTTC
TRBV4-2	TRBJ2-7	NA	NA	CASSQELLAYEQYF	TGTGCCAGCAGCCAGGAACTACTAGCTTACGAGCAGTACTTC
TRBV4-1	TRBJ1-2	NA	NA	CASSPPGDGYTF	TGCGCCAGCAGCCCCCCCGGGGATGGCTACACCTTC
TRBV18	TRBJ1-2	NA	TRBD1	CASSPPVRQGDGGYTF	TGTGCCAGCTCACCACCTGTACGACAGGGAGACGGTGGCTACACCTTC
TRBV29-1	TRBJ1-5	NA	NA	CSVGGLSNQPQHF	TGCAGCGTTGGTGGGCTAAGCAATCAGCCCCAGCATTTT
TRBV5-5	TRBJ1-1	NA	NA	CASSANPSGEAFF	TGTGCCAGCAGCGCCAATCCATCAGGGGAGGCTTTCTTT
TRBV15	TRBJ2-5	NA	NA	CATTPTASQETQYF	TGTGCCACCACCCCGACAGCTTCCCAAGAGACCCAGTACTTC
TRBV21-1	TRBJ2-1	once	NA	CASSKARTGFHNEQFF	TGTGCCAGCAGCAAAGCTCGGACAGGGTTTCACAATGAGCAGTTCTTC
TRBV11-2	TRBJ1-1	NA	NA	CASSLRENTEAFF	TGTGCCAGCAGCCTTCGAGAGAACACTGAAGCTTTCTTT
TRBV9	TRBJ2-5	once	TRBD1	CASSAPGTVYQETQYF	TGTGCCAGCAGCGCCCCCGGGACAGTGTACCAAGAGACCCAGTACTTC
TRBV6-1	TRBJ2-1	NA	TRBD2	CASSEWSASGWNEQFF	TGTGCCAGCAGTGAATGGTCGGCTAGCGGTTGGAATGAGCAGTTCTTC
TRBV6-5	TRBJ1-3	NA	TRBD1	CASSSQGVGVGNTIYF	TGTGCCAGCAGTTCACAGGGGGTTGGGGTCGGAAACACCATATATTTT
TRBV4-1	TRBJ1-2	NA	NA	CASSQDPTSGLGAAGGYTF	TGCGCCAGCAGCCAAGACCCTACATCAGGCCTAGGGGCGGCCGGTGGCTACACCTTC
TRBV6-2/TRBV6-3	TRBJ2-2	few	NA	CASSYLGSGWSGELFF	TGTGCCAGCAGTTATCTCGGTAGCGGATGGTCCGGGGAGCTGTTTTTT
TRBV10-2	TRBJ1-1	NA	NA	CASLDYRVTEAFF	TGCGCCAGCTTGGACTACCGAGTCACTGAAGCTTTCTTT
TRBV11-2	TRBJ1-2	few	TRBD1	CASSLGGQGSGYTF	TGTGCCAGCAGCTTAGGGGGACAGGGGTCTGGCTACACCTTC
TRBV5-1	TRBJ2-3	once	NA	CASSPIGMSTDTQYF	TGCGCCAGCAGCCCTATCGGGATGTCCACAGATACGCAGTATTTT
TRBV15	TRBJ1-4	NA	NA	CATRRVNEKLFF	TGTGCCACTCGCAGGGTTAATGAAAAACTGTTTTTT
TRBV7-6	TRBJ1-1	NA	NA	CASSRIQEAFF	TGTGCCAGCAGCCGAATCCAGGAAGCTTTCTTT
TRBV5-6	TRBJ1-2	NA	NA	CASSSWGRTANYGYTF	TGTGCCAGCAGCTCCTGGGGCCGGACAGCTAACTATGGCTACACCTTC
TRBV7-9	TRBJ2-2	NA	TRBD2	CASSLGLAGNTGELFF	TGTGCCAGCAGCTTGGGACTAGCGGGTAACACCGGGGAGCTGTTTTTT
TRBV2	TRBJ2-7	NA	TRBD2	CASSQLAALGQYF	TGTGCCAGCAGCCAACTAGCGGCCCTAGGGCAGTACTTC
TRBV6-5	TRBJ2-7	NA	NA	CASTADTYEQYF	TGTGCCAGCACTGCGGATACCTACGAGCAGTACTTC
TRBV10-3	TRBJ2-1	once	TRBD2	CATDSGRNSYNEQFF	TGTGCCACCGATAGCGGGAGGAACTCCTACAATGAGCAGTTCTTC
TRBV18	TRBJ2-4	NA	TRBD1	CASSTRTGQGAKNIQYF	TGTGCCAGCTCGACGAGGACAGGACAGGGGGCCAAAAACATTCAGTACTTC
TRBV7-9	TRBJ1-6	NA	NA	CASSLSGTYNSPLHF	TGTGCCAGCAGCTTATCCGGGACCTATAATTCACCCCTCCACTTT